The next 27 T cell receptor beta chains were all read from a single sample in a study of spatial heterogeneity in lung cancer. Their specific antigens are unknown. General study findings and limits: For expanded intratumoral alpha and beta TCRs, counts tracked tumor mutation counts.

MiXCR, run by TCRdb on the 5' RACE reads, gives a single entry per CDR3 protein. Of 13,000 or so distinct CDR3 sequences detected, approximately 5.6% appear once; the ten largest clones hold over 8.5%. The time point denotes: sample taken at primary tumor resection. Material: lung tumor tissue, obtained at surgery. The receptors were sampled from a female donor with early-stage non-small cell lung cancer.

Relative to its sample, this clonotype is medium-sized. As an off-target read in a library built for alpha chains, this beta chain has a frequency of little significance. The chain recombines TRBV7-2 with TRBJ2-3; 7 nucleotides agree with TRBD2. V lost 5 bases to trimming and J lost 0 bases; unmatched junction nucleotides: 8. The germline V gene encodes CDR1 SGHTA and CDR2 FQGNSA. CDR3 size: 16 residues. Here the CDR3 reads CASSRGWRGSTDTQYF. For the CDR3, the DNA is TGTGCCAGCAGCCGCGGCTGGCGGGGGAGCACAGATACGCAGTATTTT.

This clonotype was observed many times. This beta chain is an unintended read in a library built for alpha chains; its size means little. This chain joins TRBV20-1 and TRBJ2-7; D remains ambiguous. V shed 8 bases and J shed 6 bases, with 14 bases lying between them. This CDR3 contains 11 residues. CDR1 DFQATT and CDR2 SNEGSKA come from the germline V gene (reference sequence). CDR3 coding DNA: TGCAGTCAGATGGGTGTGGGCGAGCAGTACTTC. Translated, it gives CSQMGVGEQYF.

There are many counts of this clonotype. With the library built for alpha chains, this beta chain is off target and its frequency is not meaningful. The chain links TRBV5-4 to TRBJ2-7; 8 nucleotides agree with TRBD1. The CDR3 has 14 residues. Germline CDR1 SGHNT, CDR2 YYREEE (reference sequence). V shed 1 base, J shed 1 base, and the junction held 1 base outside the gene matches. The CDR3, as DNA: TGTGCCAGCAGCTTGTACAGGGGGTCCTACGAGCAGTACTTC. Translated: CASSLYRGSYEQYF.

This clonotype was observed at least ten times. This beta chain is off target for a library built for alpha chains, so its abundance means little. The chain joins TRBV20-1 to TRBJ1-1, with no clear D. Trimming shortened V by 1 base and J by 7 bases, and 10 bases separated the two germline ends. Germline CDR1 reads DFQATT; CDR2 reads SNEGSKA (reference sequence). This CDR3 region has 12 residues. The DNA for the CDR3 is TGCAGTGCTAGAGCTCCGGGAGATGAAGCTTTCTTT. Translation gives CSARAPGDEAFF.

There are many counts of this clonotype. Within a library made for alpha chains, this beta chain is off target, and its count is uninformative. The chain employs TRBV7-3 and TRBJ1-3; tentative D call: TRBD1 (5 bases). V was pared by 5 bases and J by 1 base, with 12 bases between. CDR1 SGHTA and CDR2 FQGTGA come from the germline V gene. CDR3 size: 15 residues. CDR3 in DNA: TGTGCCAGCAGCAAGACAGTCCCTTCTGGAAACACCATATATTTT. Translating gives CASSKTVPSGNTIYF.

This clonotype has at least ten counts. This beta chain is an unintended read in a library built for alpha chains; its size means little. The rearrangement links TRBV18 to TRBJ2-1; 9 bases map to TRBD1. The ends lost 4 bases at V and 4 bases at J; junction bases unmatched: 2. CDR3 length: 14 amino acids. Germline CDR1 KGHSH, CDR2 LQKENI. CDR3: CASSLGTGYNEQFF. The CDR3 coding sequence is TGTGCCAGCTCACTGGGGACAGGGTACAATGAGCAGTTCTTC.

This clonotype was seen ten or more times. Being off target in a library aimed at alpha chains, this beta chain has a size of little meaning. The chain combines TRBV5-1 with TRBJ1-1; a possible D gene is TRBD1 (5 bases). Germline V gene sequence: CDR1 SGHRS, CDR2 YFSETQ. CDR3 size: 13 residues. Trimming removed 0 bases from V and 5 bases from J, with 8 bases in between. DNA of the CDR3: TGCGCCAGCAGCTTGGTAGGGGCGACTGAAGCTTTCTTT. Encoded protein: CASSLVGATEAFF.

This clonotype was seen many times. With the library built for alpha chains, this beta chain is off target and its frequency is not meaningful. The rearrangement uses TRBV28 and TRBJ2-1, with 13 bases lining up with TRBD2. The CDR3 is 14 amino acids. V lost 7 bases to trimming and J lost 9 bases; unmatched junction nucleotides: 6. Per germline, CDR1 MDHEN and CDR2 SYDVKM. The DNA of the CDR3 is TGTGCCAGCACCACTAGCGGGGGGGCCGGTGAGCAGTTCTTC. Protein sequence: CASTTSGGAGEQFF.

Ten or more counts support this clonotype. Because this beta chain is a stray read in a library intended to capture alpha chains, its abundance should not be given much weight. The chain uses TRBV4-1 and TRBJ1-1; 11 bases map to TRBD1. Germline V gives CDR1 MGHRA, CDR2 YSYEKL. V was clipped by 3 bases and J by 6 bases; unmatched bases: 6. The CDR3 totals 15 residues. In nucleotides, the CDR3 is TGCGCCAGCAGCCACGGACAGGGGGCGCGCTCTGAAGCTTTCTTT. Its protein product is CASSHGQGARSEAFF.

Many counts were recorded for this clonotype. Because this beta chain is a stray read in a library intended to capture alpha chains, its abundance should not be given much weight. This chain links TRBV5-1 with TRBJ2-2; D is ambiguous. Germline V gene lookup returns CDR1 SGHRS and CDR2 YFSETQ. The CDR3 extends over 16 amino acids. V lost 0 bases and J lost 8, with 17 bases in between. CDR3 protein: CASSLANTLGGGELFF. The CDR3 nucleotides are TGCGCCAGCAGCTTGGCCAATACACTGGGCGGAGGGGAGCTGTTTTTT.

Ten or more counts support this clonotype. Little can be read into the size of this beta chain, an off-target read in a library designed for alpha chains. The genes are TRBV5-1 and TRBJ2-3, with D possibly being TRBD2 (6 bases). Per the germline V gene, CDR1 is SGHRS and CDR2 is YFSETQ. The CDR3 loop spans 13 amino acids. The V end lost 2 bases, the J end lost 3 bases, and 7 bases lay between the germline ends. The DNA of the CDR3 is TGCGCCAGCAGCTTCCGGGGGACAGATACGCAGTATTTT. Translation gives CASSFRGTDTQYF. The complete variable domain, with remaining parts taken from reference TRBV5-1 and TRBJ2-3, reads KAGVTQTPRYLIKTRGQQVTLSCSPISGHRSVSWYQQTPGQGLQFLFEYFSETQRNKGNFPGRFSGRQFSNSRSEMNVSTLELGDSALYLCASSFRGTDTQYFGPGTRLTVL.

This clonotype was picked up many times. The library was designed around alpha chains, so this beta chain is a stray read whose abundance carries little weight. V gene TRBV7-9 combines with J gene TRBJ2-7; 9 nucleotides line up with TRBD1. V gave up 3 bases and J gave up 4 bases; unmatched junction bases: 4. Germline CDR1 reads SEHNR; CDR2 reads FQNEAQ (reference sequence). This CDR3 contains 14 residues. The CDR3 reads CASSLGTGWYEQYF. CDR3 in DNA: TGTGCCAGCAGCTTGGGGACAGGGTGGTACGAGCAGTACTTC.

This clonotype was seen ten or more times. This beta chain is an off-target read within a library intended for alpha chains, so its frequency means little. The CDR3 DNA sequence: TGTGCCAGCAGCTTGAGACCCCGGGGGCAAGAGACCCAGTACTTC. Amino acid sequence: CASSLRPRGQETQYF. The V call is TRBV7-9, the J call TRBJ2-5, with a tentative D call TRBD2 (6 bases). Trimming removed 3 bases at V and 2 bases at J, with 13 bases between. Germline V gene lookup returns CDR1 SEHNR and CDR2 FQNEAQ (reference sequence). CDR3 length: 15 amino acids. Looking up the rest from reference TRBV7-9 and TRBJ2-5 gives the full variable domain: DTGVSQNPRHKITKRGQNVTFRCDPISEHNRLYWYRQTLGQGPEFLTYFQNEAQLEKSRLLSDRFSAERPKGSFSTLEIQRTEQGDSAMYLCASSLRPRGQETQYFGPGTRLLVL.

This clonotype was recorded at least ten times. This beta chain is off target for a library built for alpha chains, so its abundance means little. The chain couples TRBV7-8 to TRBJ2-5; the D gene could be TRBD1 or TRBD2 (6 bases each). Germline V lookup: CDR1 SGHVS, CDR2 FQNEAQ. Trimming removed 5 bases from V and 4 bases from J, with 14 bases in between. The CDR3 totals 14 residues. In nucleotides, the CDR3 is TGTGCCAGCAGCGCAAAGGGGGGCAGAGAGACCCAGTACTTC. It codes for CASSAKGGRETQYF.

This clonotype was detected ten times or more. This beta chain represents an off-target read in a library built for alpha chains; its size is of limited meaning. The rearrangement uses TRBV6-4 and TRBJ2-7; the D is unclear. This CDR3 spans 12 amino acids. Germline values: CDR1 MRHNA, CDR2 SNTAGT. V was cut by 6 bases and J by 7 bases, with 13 bases left in between. Here the CDR3 DNA reads TGTGCCAGCAGGAGGCACGGGTGTGAGCAGTACTTC. Translating it yields CASRRHGCEQYF.

About this clonotype: This beta chain came through as a stray read in a library set up for alpha chains, and its size says little. The chain carries TRBV7-2 and TRBJ2-3; the match to TRBD2 covers 9 bases. CDR3 length: 16 amino acids. CDR1 SGHTA and CDR2 FQGNSA come from the germline V gene. The junction had 8 bases not matched to a gene; V was cut back by 6 bases and J by 1 base. CDR3 nucleotide sequence: TGTGCCAGCAGACGGCGGACTAGCGCGGGCACAGATACGCAGTATTTT. Protein product: CASRRRTSAGTDTQYF.

Concerning this clonotype itself: Because the library targeted alpha chains, this beta chain is an off-target read whose size means little. The rearrangement joins TRBV3-1 to TRBJ2-1, with 9 bases aligning to TRBD2. Germline loops: CDR1 LGHDT, CDR2 YNNKEL (reference sequence). This CDR3 spans 15 amino acids. V gave up 0 bases and J gave up 8 bases; unmatched junction bases: 5. CDR3 sequence (DNA): TGTGCCAGCAGCCAAGAAAGCGGGGGGATCGATGAGCAGTTCTTC. The encoded protein is CASSQESGGIDEQFF.

This clonotype was found many times. In a library made to pick up alpha chains, this beta chain is a stray read with a size that means little. The chain uses TRBV4-3 and TRBJ2-3, with unresolved D. There are 14 residues in the CDR3. Germline V lookup: CDR1 LGHNA, CDR2 YSLEER. Trimming removed 0 bases from V and 6 bases from J, with 10 bases in between. The CDR3 is CASSQEVDPDTQYF. The CDR3 region has the DNA TGCGCCAGCAGCCAAGAAGTGGATCCCGATACGCAGTATTTT.

There are a few counts of this clonotype. A library prepared for alpha chains yielded this beta chain as an off-target read; its size is of little meaning. V usage is TRBV23-1 and J usage is TRBJ2-5; 7 bases are shared with TRBD1. TRBV23-1 is an ORF for which the function is uncertain. The CDR3 is 16 residues long. V trimming: 0 bases; J trimming: 5 bases; junction bases outside the gene matches: 9. The CDR3 loop reads CASSQSGQDPPETQYF. For the CDR3, the DNA is TGCGCCAGCAGTCAATCCGGACAGGATCCGCCGGAGACCCAGTACTTC.

Ten or more counts support this clonotype. The library was designed around alpha chains, so this beta chain is a stray read whose abundance carries little weight. This chain connects TRBV7-9 to TRBJ2-7; 9 bases map to TRBD1. This CDR3 has 15 amino acids. CDR1 is SEHNR, CDR2 FQNEAQ, per germline (reference sequence). V shed 2 bases, J shed 5 bases, and the junction held 7 bases outside the gene matches. The CDR3 region has the DNA TGTGCCAGCAGCTTAATTGGGACAGGGAAGGACGAGCAGTACTTC. Translation: CASSLIGTGKDEQYF.

This clonotype was counted once. This beta chain is a stray sequence in a library constructed for alpha chains; its clone size is not meaningful. The rearrangement uses TRBV12-3 or TRBV12-4 and TRBJ1-1, with D unresolved. V shed 4 bases and J shed 1 base, with 7 bases lying between them. This CDR3 spans 13 amino acids. The CDR3 sequence: CASSYTQNTEAFF. The CDR3 bases are TGTGCCAGCAGTTATACACAGAACACTGAAGCTTTCTTT.

Many counts were recorded for this clonotype. Being off target in a library aimed at alpha chains, this beta chain has a size of little meaning. This rearrangement joins TRBV4-1 to TRBJ2-1; maybe TRBD1 (6 bases). V was shortened by 1 base and J by 9 bases, with 16 bases between the two germline ends. Germline values: CDR1 MGHRA, CDR2 YSYEKL. The CDR3 spans 15 residues. The CDR3 protein is CASSQAGGFLGEQFF. In nucleotides, the CDR3 is TGCGCCAGCAGCCAAGCTGGGGGCTTTTTAGGTGAGCAGTTCTTC.

This clonotype was counted at least ten times. This beta chain lies outside the target of a library built for alpha chains; its clone size means little. V gene TRBV5-1 combines with J gene TRBJ1-2, with TRBD1 matching 8 bases. The CDR3 totals 12 residues. V shed 5 bases, J shed 8 bases, and the junction held 5 bases outside the gene matches. CDR1 is SGHRS, CDR2 YFSETQ, per germline. The CDR3 here is CASRSDREGYTF. The DNA for the CDR3 is TGCGCCAGCAGGTCGGACAGGGAGGGCTACACCTTC.

This clonotype has ten or more counts. The library was built for alpha chains, so this beta chain is an off-target read and its size means little. The chain is built from TRBV7-7 and TRBJ2-5, with TRBD1 as a possible D gene (6 bases). This CDR3 comprises 14 residues. CDR1 and CDR2 (germline): SSHAT, FNYEAQ (reference sequence). The germline V and J ends were trimmed by 5 bases and 2 bases, with 12 bases remaining between them. The CDR3 DNA sequence: TGTGCCAGCAGCCGGACAGTTAAACAAGAGACCCAGTACTTC. Protein product: CASSRTVKQETQYF.

This clonotype was counted many times. In a library made to pick up alpha chains, this beta chain is a stray read with a size that means little. The chain employs TRBV20-1 and TRBJ2-7; the D gene is possibly TRBD1 (6 bases). V was shortened by 6 bases and J by 5 bases, with 20 bases between the two germline ends. From germline, CDR1 is DFQATT and CDR2 SNEGSKA (reference sequence). This CDR3 is 14 amino acids long. CDR3 nucleotide sequence: TGCAGTGCGGGAGATCCTCACAGGGAAAACGAGCAGTACTTC. It codes for CSAGDPHRENEQYF.

This clonotype was recorded many times. A library made for alpha chains picked up this beta chain off target, so its size means little. The J gene is TRBJ2-7, the V gene TRBV7-2; the D is unclear. The V gene lost 1 base and the J gene lost 2 bases, with 6 bases spanning the gap. This CDR3 spans 13 amino acids. Germline CDR1 SGHTA, CDR2 FQGNSA. CDR3 DNA: TGTGCCAGCAGCTTAGACCCTCCCTACGAGCAGTACTTC. This encodes CASSLDPPYEQYF. Based on the CDR3 plus reference TRBV7-2 and TRBJ2-7, the full variable domain is GAGVSQSPSNKVTEKGKDVELRCDPISGHTALYWYRQSLGQGLEFLIYFQGNSAPDKSGLPSDRFSAERTGGSVSTLTIQRTQQEDSAVYLCASSLDPPYEQYFGPGTRLTVT.

This clonotype was observed many times. This beta chain is a stray read from a library made for alpha chains; its abundance is not meaningful. The V call is TRBV7-9, the J call TRBJ2-7; D is undetermined. The germline gives CDR1 SEHNR, CDR2 FQNEAQ (reference sequence). This CDR3 is built from 13 residues. V lost 5 bases, J lost 3 bases, and 11 bases lay in between. Written as DNA, the CDR3 is TGTGCCAGCAGCGTAGGTGCACTCTACGAGCAGTACTTC. Encoded protein: CASSVGALYEQYF.